What follows is one TCR beta chain and its context. Its antigen is still unknown. CDR3 size: 20 residues. The germline gives CDR1 SGHAT, CDR2 FQNNGV. After removal of 0 bases from V and 4 bases from J, the junction contained 18 bases not matched to a gene. This sample is drawn from a study of identical twins. Findings and caveats of the study: Conclusions were based on cross-sectional statistical analysis, without following the same donors. Models predicted too little out-of-frame TCR alpha sharing in monozygotic twins. Zero-insertion analyses could be partly confounded by invariant MAIT and iNKT cells.

In TCRdb, the 5' RACE reads were re-called with MiXCR into one record per CDR3 protein. Here the sample spans roughly 470,000 distinct CDR3 sequences, around an eighth being singletons. The sample was also linked to a second study, of yellow fever vaccine responses in identical twins.

This chain joins TRBV11-2 and TRBJ2-3; 8 bases line up with TRBD2. This TCR came from a woman younger than 30 in good health. The source material was CD4+ T cells sorted from blood. CDR3 amino acids: CASSLDKASGSVDRADTQYF. For the CDR3, the DNA is TGTGCCAGCAGCTTAGATAAGGCGAGCGGGAGTGTTGACCGGGCAGATACGCAGTATTTT.